These 23 T cell receptor beta chains came from one sample sequenced in a study of blood T cell repertoires in COVID-19. Repertoires were generated with immunoSEQ multiplex PCR, while TCRdb's copy carries only in-frame clones and drops some. The sample has over 350,000 clones; 88% are singletons. Sequencing was carried out using PBMCs or T cells enriched from blood (not recorded which). Receptor source: a woman aged 18-29 years who had recovered from COVID-19.

This clone was seen only a few times. The CDR3 bases are TGTGCCAGCAGCCTAAACTCGGAGTATGGCTACACCTTC. The encoded protein is CASSLNSEYGYTF. The chain uses TRBV25-1 and TRBJ1-2; D unresolved. The length of the CDR3 is 13 residues. The germline gives CDR1 MGHDK, CDR2 SYGVNS. Trimming left V 6 bases short and J 5 bases short, with 13 bases between.

The rearrangement links TRBV27 to TRBJ1-5, with TRBD1 matching over 8 bases. This CDR3 contains 15 residues. Trimming removed 3 bases from V and 4 bases from J; junction bases left unmatched: 5. The germline V gene encodes CDR1 MNHEY and CDR2 SMNVEV (reference sequence). CDR3 loop: CASSFSTGGNQPQHF. CDR3 DNA: TGTGCCAGCAGTTTTAGTACAGGGGGTAATCAGCCCCAGCATTTT.

V usage is TRBV27 and J usage is TRBJ1-1; D unresolved. The germline CDR1 and CDR2 sequences are MNHEY and SMNVEV (reference sequence). The CDR3 runs to 15 residues. V lost 7 bases and J 4 bases, leaving 19 bases between the germline ends. The CDR3 protein is CASTLVPGSPTEAFF. CDR3 coding DNA: TGTGCCAGCACCCTGGTCCCGGGGTCTCCCACTGAAGCTTTCTTT.

The CDR3 spells CASSQPSGGYNEQFF. The CDR3 DNA follows: TGTGCCAGCAGCCAGCCTAGCGGGGGCTACAATGAGCAGTTCTTC. The chain carries TRBV14 and TRBJ2-1, with TRBD2 matching over 10 bases. This CDR3 contains 15 residues. Trimming removed 3 bases from V and 3 bases from J; junction bases left unmatched: 2. Germline loops: CDR1 SGHDN, CDR2 FVKESK.

In this sample, this clone turned up once. This sequence joins TRBV5-3 and TRBJ1-1; the D gene is possibly TRBD1 (6 bases). TRBV5-3 is an ORF, and what it does is uncertain. The CDR3 spans 17 residues. The V and J ends lost 0 bases and 1 base respectively, with 16 bases between them. CDR3 DNA: TGTGCCAGAAGCTTGGACAGGGAGTTGGCTACGAACACTGAAGCTTTCTTT. As protein: CARSLDRELATNTEAFF.

V and J are TRBV9 and TRBJ1-2; no clear D gene. The V gene's germline CDR1 is SGDLS and CDR2 YYNGEE. This CDR3 is 13 amino acids long. V dropped 3 bases and J dropped 2 bases, with 8 bases sitting between them. This CDR3 is CASSDGRNYGYTF. CDR3 coding DNA: TGTGCCAGCAGCGATGGCAGGAACTATGGCTACACCTTC.

This clone has only one observation. V is TRBV5-6 and J is TRBJ1-2; 9 bases align to TRBD1. Unmatched junction bases numbered 4, after V lost 4 bases and J lost 3 bases. The CDR3 covers 14 residues. The germline CDR1 and CDR2 sequences are SGHDT and YYEEEE. The CDR3 spells CASSQDRGDYGYTF. CDR3 coding DNA: TGTGCCAGCAGCCAGGACAGGGGAGACTATGGCTACACCTTC.

The chain has TRBV27 and TRBJ1-1; D is perhaps TRBD1 (5 bases). Between the trimmed V and J ends, which lost 5 bases and 4 bases, there was a span of 14 bases. Looked up from germline, CDR1 is MNHEY and CDR2 is SMNVEV (reference sequence). This CDR3 contains 14 residues. CDR3 loop: CASSIESGRTEAFF. The CDR3 DNA reads as TGTGCCAGCAGTATCGAATCAGGGCGCACTGAAGCTTTCTTT.

The chain joins TRBV5-1 to TRBJ2-1; tentatively, D is TRBD2 (5 bases). The germline gives CDR1 SGHRS, CDR2 YFSETQ. With 0 bases removed from V and 10 bases from J, the gap between germline ends came to 14 bases. The CDR3 extends over 14 amino acids. CDR3 amino acids: CASSLGGAGGEQFF. The CDR3 nucleotides are TGCGCCAGCAGCTTGGGGGGTGCCGGAGGCGAGCAGTTCTTC.

V gene TRBV10-3 combines with J gene TRBJ1-5, with a possible D match to TRBD1 (5 bases). This CDR3 region has 12 residues. Germline assignment: CDR1 ENHRY and CDR2 SYGVKD. Deletions cut 9 bases from V and 5 bases from J, with 11 bases between. CDR3 residues: CAMGGVDQPQHF. The CDR3 DNA reads TGTGCCATGGGGGGGGTAGATCAGCCCCAGCATTTT.

The V and J genes are TRBV7-9 and TRBJ2-3; D may be TRBD2 (6 bases). The CDR3 consists of 16 residues. V was shortened by 5 bases and J by 2 bases, with 17 bases between the two germline ends. Germline V lookup: CDR1 SEHNR, CDR2 FQNEAQ (reference sequence). CDR3 in DNA: TGTGCCAGCAGCCCAGTGGGGGGTCCTACCACAGATACGCAGTATTTT. Translating it yields CASSPVGGPTTDTQYF.

The chain has TRBV7-8 and TRBJ2-7, with 8 bases matching TRBD2. V gave up 1 base and J gave up 7 bases; unmatched junction bases: 9. Germline assignment: CDR1 SGHVS and CDR2 FQNEAQ. This CDR3 region has 15 residues. The CDR3 bases are TGTGCCAGCAGCTTAGTGGTAACTAGCGGTGGGGAGCAGTACTTC. Protein: CASSLVVTSGGEQYF.

The chain carries TRBV9 and TRBJ1-1; D unresolved. This CDR3 has 17 residues. Deletions cut 0 bases from V and 0 bases from J, with 15 bases between. In germline, CDR1 is SGDLS, CDR2 YYNGEE. CDR3 sequence (DNA): TGTGCCAGCAGCGTAGAACCCACAGCAGTAATGAACACTGAAGCTTTCTTT. As protein: CASSVEPTAVMNTEAFF.

The rearrangement links TRBV5-4 to TRBJ1-4; tentatively, D is TRBD1 (6 bases). V lost 0 bases and J lost 8, with 14 bases in between. The CDR3 has 15 residues. The germline V gene encodes CDR1 SGHNT and CDR2 YYREEE (reference sequence). This CDR3 reads CASSLAAGEGEKLFF. Written as DNA, the CDR3 is TGTGCCAGCAGCTTGGCCGCAGGGGAGGGGGAAAAACTGTTTTTT.

V gene TRBV18 combines with J gene TRBJ1-2; TRBD1 is a possible D gene (5 bases). The CDR3 extends over 14 amino acids. Between the trimmed V and J ends, which lost 3 bases and 0 bases, there was a span of 8 bases. Looked up from germline, CDR1 is KGHSH and CDR2 is LQKENI. The CDR3 DNA sequence: TGTGCCAGCTCACCCCCAGGGACTAACTATGGCTACACCTTC. This codes for CASSPPGTNYGYTF.

This clone was counted a few times. The CDR3 loop is CASRYRGGTEAFF. DNA of the CDR3: TGTGCCAGCAGGTATCGGGGAGGGACTGAAGCTTTCTTT. The V gene is TRBV5-8, the J gene TRBJ1-1; D call uncertain. V shed 5 bases and J shed 5 bases, with 13 bases lying between them. The CDR3 loop spans 13 amino acids. Per germline, CDR1 SGHTS and CDR2 YDEGEE.

This sequence joins TRBV9 and TRBJ2-7, with D perhaps TRBD1 (5 bases). Germline V gene lookup returns CDR1 SGDLS and CDR2 YYNGEE. The V end was cut by 4 bases, the J end by 7 bases, with 21 bases between. The CDR3 has 15 amino acids. The CDR3 DNA sequence: TGTGCCAGCAGCCTCCACCCTCAGGGCCCGCTTGAGCAGTACTTC. Amino acids: CASSLHPQGPLEQYF.

V and J are TRBV3-1 (or the pseudogene TRBV3-2) and TRBJ1-2, with a possible D match to TRBD1 (5 bases). The germline V gene encodes CDR1 LGHDT and CDR2 YNNKEL (reference sequence). CDR3 size: 15 residues. Trimming cost V 0 bases and J 3 bases, with 11 bases left between them. In DNA, the CDR3 is TGTGCCAGCAGCCAAGATCCCGGGGGGGACTATGGCTACACCTTC. It is translated as CASSQDPGGDYGYTF.

The J gene is TRBJ1-4, the V gene TRBV7-9; D is unresolved. The CDR3 is 14 residues long. Looked up from germline, CDR1 is SEHNR and CDR2 is FQNEAQ (reference sequence). V gave up 5 bases and J gave up 1 base, with 8 bases separating them. As DNA, the CDR3 is TGTGCCAGCAGCCCTACAGTAACTAATGAAAAACTGTTTTTT. This encodes CASSPTVTNEKLFF.

Note on this clone: This same CDR3 is encoded by further DNA sequences in the sample. V and J are TRBV9 and TRBJ2-1, with 7 bases that match TRBD2. Unmatched junction bases numbered 3, after V lost 0 bases and J lost 3 bases. The CDR3 is made up of 15 amino acids. The germline V gene has CDR1 SGDLS and CDR2 YYNGEE. CDR3: CASSVGRGSYNEQFF. The CDR3 region has the DNA TGTGCCAGCAGCGTAGGGCGGGGGAGCTACAATGAGCAGTTCTTC.

The V call is TRBV5-5, the J call TRBJ1-6, with unresolved D. V dropped 4 bases and J dropped 0 bases, with 17 bases sitting between them. Germline lookup yields CDR1 SGHKS and CDR2 YYEKEE (reference sequence). The CDR3 covers 18 residues. The CDR3 sequence: CASSALPRASSYNSPLHF. CDR3 DNA sequence: TGTGCCAGCAGCGCGCTCCCTCGAGCGAGCTCCTATAATTCACCCCTCCACTTT.

The chain recombines TRBV30 with TRBJ2-2; 8 nucleotides align to TRBD2. Germline CDR1 is GTSNPN and CDR2 is SVGIG (reference sequence). Germline trimming cut 4 bases from V and 4 bases from J; bases unmatched to any gene: 5. The CDR3 is made up of 14 amino acids. The chain's CDR3 is CAWTNGGVTGELFF. CDR3 nucleotides: TGTGCCTGGACTAACGGGGGGGTCACCGGGGAGCTGTTTTTT.

This chain links TRBV5-5 with TRBJ1-2; no reliable D call. V was cut by 1 base and J by 5 bases, with 12 bases left in between. This CDR3 has 14 residues. CDR1 and CDR2 (germline): SGHKS, YYEKEE (reference sequence). In nucleotides, the CDR3 is TGTGCCAGCAGCTTGATGGCCGTCCAATATGGCTACACCTTC. As protein: CASSLMAVQYGYTF.